The T cell receptor beta chain under discussion was sequenced for a study of PD-1 blockade in classical Hodgkin lymphoma. The time point is: cycle 4 day 1 (C4D1), after 6 weeks of nivolumab. Each of the patients experienced relapse following autologous stem cell transplantation, and their brentuximab vedotin exposure differed. Here immunoSEQ multiplex PCR was the method, and the copy in TCRdb shows in-frame clones only, minus some. There are about 24,000 clones in the sample; roughly 80% occur only once, and around a fifth lies in the top ten. Trimming took 0 bases from V and 4 from J, leaving 10 bases between them. CDR1 and CDR2 (germline): LGHNA, YNFKEQ. The CDR3 is 15 residues long.

The source was peripheral blood mononuclear cells (PBMCs), collected before the fourth cycle of nivolumab. The TCR sequence derives from a human donor with classical Hodgkin lymphoma. The chain employs TRBV4-2 and TRBJ2-1; tentatively, D is TRBD2 (6 bases). This CDR3 reads CASSQEAGEYNEQFF. The DNA for the CDR3 is TGTGCCAGCAGCCAAGAAGCGGGCGAGTACAATGAGCAGTTCTTC.